Listed below are T cell receptor beta chains from one sample, sequenced in a study of cytomegalovirus exposure and HLA in healthy donors. The assay was immunoSEQ multiplex PCR, and TCRdb's table has in-frame clones only and misses some. The sample lists 150,000 to 200,000 clones, 65% to 90% seen once, with roughly 1.9% in the top ten. The sequenced sample was PBMCs. Every receptor here comes from a human donor in good health. CDR3s include the opening cysteine and the closing phenylalanine or tryptophan. D genes are given only for firm matches. Rows give clone size only sometimes, using once, few, many, or a class for an expanded clone.

>15|TRBD2|few|TRBJ2-1|TRBV11-3
TGTGCCAGCAGCTTAATTGCGGGGGAGTACAATGAGCAGTTCTTC
CASSLIAGEYNEQFF
>16|TRBD1|.|TRBJ1-1|TRBV5-1
TGCGCCAGCAGAGATACTCCGGGACAGGGGAACACTGAAGCTTTCTTT
CASRDTPGQGNTEAFF
>18|TRBD2|.|TRBJ2-7|TRBV29-1
TGCAGCGTACGGCCCCTAGCGGGGGGTCCTGTCCTCTCCTACGAGCAGTACTTC
CSVRPLAGGPVLSYEQYF
>15|.|few|TRBJ1-4|TRBV19
TGTGCCAGTAGTGGCCTAGTGGGGGGAGCTGAAAAACTGTTTTTT
CASSGLVGGAEKLFF
>15|.|.|TRBJ2-3|TRBV5-4
TGTGCCAGCATCGTTCGACTAGTACATGCAGATACGCAGTATTTT
CASIVRLVHADTQYF
>14|.|.|TRBJ2-2|TRBV7-2
TGTGCCAGCAGCTTCGCGACGGGCACCGGGGAGCTGTTTTTT
CASSFATGTGELFF
>16|TRBD2|.|TRBJ2-3|TRBV7-2
TGTGCCAGCAGCTTGACTAGCGGGGGTGGGACAGATACGCAGTATTTT
CASSLTSGGGTDTQYF
>16|TRBD1|.|TRBJ2-7|TRBV4-1
TGCGCCAGCAGCCAATTACCGGGACAGGGGTGGAACGAGCAGTACTTC
CASSQLPGQGWNEQYF
>14|.|few|TRBJ2-7|TRBV5-1
TGCGCCAGCAGCCCGGTTGGAGGCCCCTACGAGCAGTACTTC
CASSPVGGPYEQYF
>15|.|few|TRBJ2-3|TRBV9
TGTGCCAGCAGCGTCAGACCTACACAGGGAGATACGCAGTATTTT
CASSVRPTQGDTQYF
>14|TRBD1|.|TRBJ1-2|TRBV7-2
TGTGCCAGCAGCTCCTCCGGGACAGGGTATGGCTACACCTTC
CASSSSGTGYGYTF
>16|.|.|TRBJ2-7|TRBV7-5
TGTGCCAGAAGCCCCCGGCGCGGAAACCCTATCCACGAGCAGTACTTC
CARSPRRGNPIHEQYF
>11|.|.|TRBJ1-1|TRBV7-2
TGTGCCAGCAGCTTCACCAGGGGCCCCTTCTTT
CASSFTRGPFF
>15|TRBD2|.|TRBJ2-1|TRBV4-1
TGCGCCAGCAGCCCGCTAGCGGATGATACAAGGCAGCAGTTCTTC
CASSPLADDTRQQFF
>14|.|.|TRBJ1-4|TRBV7-9
TGTGCCAGCAGCGGGGCCAGGGCTGATGAAAAACTGTTTTTT
CASSGARADEKLFF
>14|.|once|TRBJ1-1|TRBV7-2
TGTGCCAGCAGCTTAAGCAGGGGAAAAACTGAAGCTTTCTTT
CASSLSRGKTEAFF
>13|.|.|TRBJ1-5|TRBV9
TGTGCCAGCAGCGCGGGGGTCAATCAGCCCCAGCATTTT
CASSAGVNQPQHF
>13|.|once|TRBJ2-1|TRBV6-4
TGTGCCAGCAGTGACGGGCAGGGGAATGAGCAGTTCTTC
CASSDGQGNEQFF
>14|.|.|TRBJ1-1|TRBV19
TGTGCCAGTAGTATGGAGAGGAGGAACACTGAAGCTTTCTTT
CASSMERRNTEAFF
>15|TRBD1|.|TRBJ1-2|TRBV4-3
TGCGCCAGCAGCCATGCCGGGACAGGGGATATTGGCTACACCTTC
CASSHAGTGDIGYTF
>13|.|.|TRBJ2-7|TRBV5-1
TGCGCCAGCAGCATGGGCCTGAGAAACGAGCAGTACTTC
CASSMGLRNEQYF
>16|.|.|TRBJ1-3|TRBV6-6
TGTGCCAGCAGTTACTTCTTGACAGTTGGGGGAAACACCATATATTTT
CASSYFLTVGGNTIYF
>12|.|.|TRBJ2-2|TRBV12-2
TGTGCAAGTGTCAAGCCCACCGGGGAGCTGTTTTTT
CASVKPTGELFF
>14|.|.|TRBJ2-2|TRBV9
TGTGCCAGCAGCGTAGCAGGGGTGACCGGGGAGCTGTTTTTT
CASSVAGVTGELFF
>18|.|.|TRBJ2-4|TRBV6-1
TGTGCCAGCAGTGAAGCGTTTAATCCAGGGGTCACCAAAAACATTCAGTACTTC
CASSEAFNPGVTKNIQYF
>17|.|once|TRBJ2-6|TRBV27
TGTGCCAGCAGTTTACCTCAGGGGGGAAGTGGGGCCAACGTCCTGACTTTC
CASSLPQGGSGANVLTF
>17|TRBD1|.|TRBJ1-5|TRBV6-1
TGTGCCAGCAGTGCGCAGACAGGGGGCATGAGCAATCAGCCCCAGCATTTT
CASSAQTGGMSNQPQHF
>15|.|.|TRBJ1-1|TRBV14
TGTGCCAGCAGCCAAGGGCCTTGGGAGGACACTGAAGCTTTCTTT
CASSQGPWEDTEAFF
>13|TRBD1|.|TRBJ1-1|TRBV6-5
TGTGCCAGCAGGGAAGACAGGGTTGCTGAAGCTTTCTTT
CASREDRVAEAFF